Listed below are T cell receptor beta chains from one sample, sequenced in a study of blood T cell repertoires in COVID-19. Sequenced by immunoSEQ multiplex PCR; TCRdb stores in-frame clones only, minus some. The sample lists nearly 55,000 clones; 60% to 85% were seen once. Sequencing was performed on peripheral blood. These receptors all stem from a human donor with active or convalescent COVID-19. The donor label of this sample is uncertain. CDR3s include the opening cysteine and the closing phenylalanine or tryptophan. The order of the fields is J gene, V gene, clone size, D gene, CDR3 protein, CDR3 DNA. A D gene is named only where the DNA matches it firmly. Rows give clone size only sometimes, using once, few, many, or a class for an expanded clone.

J gene: TRBJ2-7
V gene: TRBV18
clone size: once
D gene: TRBD1
CDR3 protein: CASSLRTAGQGPYEQYF
CDR3 DNA: TGTGCCAGCTCACTACGAACGGCCGGACAGGGTCCCTACGAGCAGTACTTC

J gene: TRBJ1-1
V gene: TRBV6-6
clone size: -
D gene: -
CDR3 protein: CASSYAQDTEAFF
CDR3 DNA: TGTGCCAGCAGTTACGCGCAGGACACTGAAGCTTTCTTT

J gene: TRBJ1-6
V gene: TRBV25-1
clone size: -
D gene: -
CDR3 protein: CASSDSDRTWYNSPLHF
CDR3 DNA: TGTGCCAGCAGTGACTCAGACAGAACCTGGTATAATTCACCCCTCCACTTT

J gene: TRBJ2-2
V gene: TRBV27
clone size: -
D gene: TRBD1
CDR3 protein: CASSQRTGSHTGELFF
CDR3 DNA: TGTGCCAGCAGTCAAAGGACAGGGAGCCACACCGGGGAGCTGTTTTTT

J gene: TRBJ1-1
V gene: TRBV4-1
clone size: -
D gene: -
CDR3 protein: CASSQGQEQNTEAFF
CDR3 DNA: TGCGCCAGCAGCCAAGGGCAGGAACAGAACACTGAAGCTTTCTTT

J gene: TRBJ1-1
V gene: TRBV11-2
clone size: -
D gene: -
CDR3 protein: CATSRVRTEAFF
CDR3 DNA: TGTGCCACCTCCAGGGTCCGCACTGAAGCTTTCTTT

J gene: TRBJ1-3
V gene: TRBV28
clone size: -
D gene: -
CDR3 protein: CASSLGRVGNTIYF
CDR3 DNA: TGTGCCAGCAGTTTGGGCAGGGTCGGAAACACCATATATTTT

J gene: TRBJ1-1
V gene: TRBV28
clone size: -
D gene: -
CDR3 protein: CASNLGHGIAFF
CDR3 DNA: TGTGCCAGCAACTTGGGACACGGTATCGCTTTCTTT

J gene: TRBJ1-2
V gene: TRBV6-1
clone size: few
D gene: TRBD1
CDR3 protein: CASSEDRGRGYTF
CDR3 DNA: TGTGCCAGCAGTGAGGACAGGGGGCGAGGCTACACCTTC

J gene: TRBJ1-1
V gene: TRBV5-1
clone size: -
D gene: -
CDR3 protein: CASSLGQAIDTEAFF
CDR3 DNA: TGCGCCAGCAGCTTGGGACAGGCGATCGACACTGAAGCTTTCTTT

J gene: TRBJ2-7
V gene: TRBV3-1/TRBV3-2
clone size: few
D gene: -
CDR3 protein: CASSQDRGRRGSYEQYF
CDR3 DNA: TGTGCCAGCAGCCAAGATAGGGGCCGAAGGGGCTCCTACGAGCAGTACTTC

J gene: TRBJ2-7
V gene: TRBV11-2
clone size: -
D gene: -
CDR3 protein: CASSLRGLATDEQYF
CDR3 DNA: TGTGCCAGCAGCTTACGAGGGCTAGCTACCGACGAGCAGTACTTC

J gene: TRBJ2-7
V gene: TRBV7-2
clone size: -
D gene: TRBD2
CDR3 protein: CASSLGLSGSSYEQYF
CDR3 DNA: TGTGCCAGCAGCTTAGGGCTTAGCGGGAGCTCCTACGAGCAGTACTTC

J gene: TRBJ1-5
V gene: TRBV27
clone size: few
D gene: TRBD1
CDR3 protein: CASSFGTGAYSNQPQHF
CDR3 DNA: TGTGCCAGCAGTTTCGGGACAGGGGCTTATAGCAATCAGCCCCAGCATTTT

J gene: TRBJ2-7
V gene: TRBV7-8
clone size: few
D gene: -
CDR3 protein: CASSLGLDFGYEQYF
CDR3 DNA: TGTGCCAGCAGCTTAGGCCTGGACTTCGGCTACGAGCAGTACTTC

J gene: TRBJ2-7
V gene: TRBV5-1
clone size: -
D gene: -
CDR3 protein: CASEDGGTTGSYEQYF
CDR3 DNA: TGCGCCAGCGAAGACGGGGGAACTACAGGATCCTACGAGCAGTACTTC

J gene: TRBJ2-7
V gene: TRBV29-1
clone size: -
D gene: TRBD2
CDR3 protein: CSVELSGRLGSYEQYF
CDR3 DNA: TGCAGCGTTGAATTGTCCGGGAGGCTAGGATCCTACGAGCAGTACTTC

J gene: TRBJ1-2
V gene: TRBV3-1/TRBV3-2
clone size: few
D gene: TRBD1
CDR3 protein: CASSRTGPLYYGYTF
CDR3 DNA: TGTGCCAGCAGCCGGACAGGGCCGTTGTATTATGGCTACACCTTC

J gene: TRBJ1-5
V gene: TRBV7-2
clone size: -
D gene: TRBD1
CDR3 protein: CASSLEGAQNQPQHF
CDR3 DNA: TGTGCCAGCAGCTTAGAGGGGGCCCAAAATCAGCCCCAGCATTTT

J gene: TRBJ2-7
V gene: TRBV4-2
clone size: few
D gene: -
CDR3 protein: CASSSQGSYEQYF
CDR3 DNA: TGTGCCAGCAGCAGTCAGGGTTCCTACGAGCAGTACTTC

J gene: TRBJ1-4
V gene: TRBV5-6
clone size: -
D gene: TRBD1
CDR3 protein: CASSWDRANEKLFF
CDR3 DNA: TGTGCCAGCAGCTGGGACAGGGCAAATGAAAAACTGTTTTTT

J gene: TRBJ2-5
V gene: TRBV5-1
clone size: -
D gene: TRBD2
CDR3 protein: CASTLRGSGSGETQYF
CDR3 DNA: TGCGCCAGCACTTTGAGAGGTAGCGGGAGTGGTGAGACCCAGTACTTC

J gene: TRBJ1-2
V gene: TRBV9
clone size: -
D gene: TRBD1
CDR3 protein: CASSANRGEGYGYTF
CDR3 DNA: TGTGCCAGCAGCGCCAACAGGGGAGAGGGCTATGGCTACACCTTC

J gene: TRBJ2-3
V gene: TRBV5-1
clone size: -
D gene: -
CDR3 protein: CASSLEGRGPDTQYF
CDR3 DNA: TGCGCCAGCAGCTTGGAGGGCAGGGGACCAGATACGCAGTATTTT

J gene: TRBJ1-6
V gene: TRBV28
clone size: few
D gene: TRBD1
CDR3 protein: CASSPGTGFSPLHF
CDR3 DNA: TGTGCCAGCAGCCCCGGGACAGGGTTTTCACCCCTCCACTTT

J gene: TRBJ1-5
V gene: TRBV4-2
clone size: -
D gene: -
CDR3 protein: CASSQDKRSSINQPQHF
CDR3 DNA: TGTGCCAGCAGCCAAGATAAGAGGTCGTCAATCAATCAGCCCCAGCATTTT

J gene: TRBJ2-6
V gene: TRBV6-5
clone size: -
D gene: -
CDR3 protein: CASRPTGANVLTF
CDR3 DNA: TGTGCCAGCAGGCCTACTGGGGCCAACGTCCTGACTTTC

J gene: TRBJ1-2
V gene: TRBV3-1/TRBV3-2
clone size: -
D gene: -
CDR3 protein: CASSQVGGLYGYTF
CDR3 DNA: TGTGCCAGCAGCCAAGTGGGGGGGCTCTATGGCTACACCTTC

J gene: TRBJ1-1
V gene: TRBV9
clone size: -
D gene: TRBD1
CDR3 protein: CASSVGTGSEAFF
CDR3 DNA: TGTGCCAGCAGCGTAGGGACAGGCTCTGAAGCTTTCTTT

J gene: TRBJ1-4
V gene: TRBV4-3
clone size: -
D gene: -
CDR3 protein: CASSQERRIATNEKLFF
CDR3 DNA: TGCGCCAGCAGCCAAGAACGGAGGATAGCAACTAATGAAAAACTGTTTTTT

J gene: TRBJ1-2
V gene: TRBV12-3/TRBV12-4
clone size: -
D gene: -
CDR3 protein: CASSFREYGYTF
CDR3 DNA: TGTGCCAGCAGTTTCAGGGAATATGGCTACACCTTC

J gene: TRBJ2-7
V gene: TRBV5-4
clone size: -
D gene: TRBD1
CDR3 protein: CASRPPGTGDHEQYF
CDR3 DNA: TGTGCCAGCAGACCACCGGGGACAGGGGACCACGAGCAGTACTTC

J gene: TRBJ2-7
V gene: TRBV21-1
clone size: -
D gene: -
CDR3 protein: CASTHGLRAQEQYF
CDR3 DNA: TGTGCCAGCACCCACGGCCTGCGAGCGCAGGAGCAGTACTTC

J gene: TRBJ1-1
V gene: TRBV18
clone size: -
D gene: -
CDR3 protein: CASSPPYRGMNTEAFF
CDR3 DNA: TGTGCCAGCTCACCCCCTTACCGGGGGATGAACACTGAAGCTTTCTTT

J gene: TRBJ1-1
V gene: TRBV7-9
clone size: -
D gene: TRBD1
CDR3 protein: CASSFTGDTEAFF
CDR3 DNA: TGTGCCAGCAGCTTTACAGGGGACACTGAAGCTTTCTTT

J gene: TRBJ2-3
V gene: TRBV7-2
clone size: -
D gene: -
CDR3 protein: CASSSGWGLTSTDTQYF
CDR3 DNA: TGTGCCAGCAGCTCTGGTTGGGGGCTGACTAGCACAGATACGCAGTATTTT

J gene: TRBJ1-4
V gene: TRBV11-3
clone size: -
D gene: -
CDR3 protein: CASSPMYSSEKLFF
CDR3 DNA: TGTGCCAGCAGCCCTATGTACTCCTCCGAAAAACTGTTTTTT

J gene: TRBJ1-3
V gene: TRBV6-5
clone size: -
D gene: TRBD1
CDR3 protein: CASLLQGAVGNTIYF
CDR3 DNA: TGTGCCAGCCTCTTGCAGGGGGCGGTTGGAAACACCATATATTTT

J gene: TRBJ1-1
V gene: TRBV4-1
clone size: -
D gene: -
CDR3 protein: CASSQEWELNTEAFF
CDR3 DNA: TGCGCCAGCAGCCAAGAATGGGAGCTAAACACTGAAGCTTTCTTT

J gene: TRBJ1-5
V gene: TRBV4-1
clone size: -
D gene: TRBD1
CDR3 protein: CASSQKGIRGRNQPQHF
CDR3 DNA: TGCGCCAGCAGCCAAAAGGGTATCAGGGGGCGAAATCAGCCCCAGCATTTT

J gene: TRBJ2-5
V gene: TRBV15
clone size: -
D gene: -
CDR3 protein: CATSRDLKGHQETQYF
CDR3 DNA: TGTGCCACCAGCAGAGATTTGAAGGGGCACCAAGAGACCCAGTACTTC

J gene: TRBJ1-2
V gene: TRBV5-5
clone size: -
D gene: -
CDR3 protein: CASSLTANYDYTF
CDR3 DNA: TGTGCCAGCAGCTTGACGGCTAACTATGACTACACCTTC

J gene: TRBJ2-7
V gene: TRBV5-4
clone size: -
D gene: TRBD2
CDR3 protein: CASSLAGGVEQYF
CDR3 DNA: TGTGCCAGCAGCTTAGCGGGAGGGGTCGAGCAGTACTTC

J gene: TRBJ1-2
V gene: TRBV4-3
clone size: -
D gene: -
CDR3 protein: CASSQDNGDRLYGYTF
CDR3 DNA: TGCGCCAGCAGCCAAGATAATGGAGACCGCCTGTATGGCTACACCTTC

J gene: TRBJ1-4
V gene: TRBV4-3
clone size: -
D gene: -
CDR3 protein: CASSQGTSTNEKLFF
CDR3 DNA: TGCGCCAGCAGCCAAGGCACATCAACTAATGAAAAACTGTTTTTT

J gene: TRBJ2-1
V gene: TRBV5-1
clone size: -
D gene: -
CDR3 protein: CASSLFRQEQFF
CDR3 DNA: TGCGCCAGCAGCTTGTTTCGACAAGAGCAGTTCTTC

J gene: TRBJ2-1
V gene: TRBV6-6
clone size: -
D gene: TRBD2
CDR3 protein: CASSYPLAGGHEQFF
CDR3 DNA: TGTGCCAGCAGTTACCCACTAGCGGGGGGACATGAGCAGTTCTTC

J gene: TRBJ2-7
V gene: TRBV7-6
clone size: -
D gene: -
CDR3 protein: CASSLAQYEQYF
CDR3 DNA: TGTGCCAGCAGCTTAGCCCAATACGAGCAGTACTTC

J gene: TRBJ2-1
V gene: TRBV4-1
clone size: -
D gene: TRBD2
CDR3 protein: CASSQDQASGRENEQFF
CDR3 DNA: TGCGCCAGCAGCCAAGATCAGGCTAGCGGGAGGGAAAATGAGCAGTTCTTC